What follows describes a single TCR beta chain. Its target is not known. This entry belongs to a study of T cell repertoires in cytomegalovirus infection. The overall study: In public TCR beta signatures, there were indications of both CMV infection and matching HLA type. The study's findings and limits: HLA-C-restricted CMV-specific TCR beta clonotypes prevailed in the ex vivo response.

TCRdb re-derived calls from the reads in MiXCR, one entry per CDR3 protein. In the table there are fewer than 850,000 distinct CDR3 sequences, 25% to 30% of which are singletons. CDR1 is MNHEY, CDR2 SMNVEV, per germline (reference sequence). The CDR3 sequence is 16 residues long. V dropped 3 bases and J dropped 7; count of bases not matched to a gene: 14. Sequencing was performed on cultured CD8+ T cells from PBMCs, taken from culture after CMV antigen stimulation. The chain links TRBV27 to TRBJ2-7; TRBD2 aligns across 8 bases. This sequence originates from a human donor in good health (CMV status not recorded). Some clones in this sample may be carry-over from other donors' samples. The CDR3 DNA sequence: TGTGCCAGCAGTTTTAACCCCCAGCGGGGGAGGCCAGAGCAGTACTTC. Translated, it gives CASSFNPQRGRPEQYF.